This paragraph reports one T cell receptor beta chain. This clonotype has more than one count but fewer than ten. The target of this receptor is not known. Base quality data are lacking; no much larger clone is found one base away. From the cysteine through the phenylalanine, the CDR3 covers 13 amino acids. Of all the DNA, just the CDR3 is kept, 39 bases in frame from base 1. As encoded in the germline V gene, CDR1 is MNHNS while CDR2 is SASEGT. Trimming costs V 6 bases and J 3 bases, and their ends lie 11 bases apart. Only healthy Caucasian donors were included. The twin cohort comprised three pairs of female monozygotic twins, all aged roughly 18 to 29 years. CD4+ and CD8+ T cell populations were isolated with positive isolation kits from Invitrogen. The data derive from a study of identical twins (dated by TCRdb to about 2016). At the level of the whole study: To test whether fetal clonotypes persist, this study deep-sequenced TCR alpha and beta repertoires from monozygotic twins, from unrelated adults of various ages, and from cord blood. To rule out contamination, replicate twin experiments were performed at different times with different library preparation protocols.

The library was produced with 5' RACE. Instrument used: Illumina HiSeq 2000. Template switching added a universal primer binding site, and the final cDNA carried a unique molecular identifier that allowed TCR cDNA molecules to be counted accurately. Specific primers in the conserved constant-segment region were used to synthesize first-strand cDNA for TCR alpha and beta chains. To control for contamination, every cDNA library was double barcoded, receiving both a SMART-Mk sample barcode and Illumina barcodes. Two successive PCR steps introduced TruSeq adapter sequences along with Illumina sample barcodes. Sequencing of the TCR alpha and beta cDNA libraries was done on the Illumina HiSeq platform using custom primers. Per the source publication's procedure: Raw reads were processed with MiGEC to extract unique molecular identifiers, and MiXCR was used to determine CDR3 positions. Recombination models were inferred per individual with the repgenHMM and IGoR tools using an EM algorithm. Shared clonotypes were analyzed with the tcR package in R, and sharing was normalized by the product of cloneset sizes. To study raw recombination free of thymic and clonal selection effects, out-of-frame nonproductive sequences were analyzed. TCRdb trimmed public reads at Q25 via fastp, called clones via MiXCR and kept in-frame beta chains. For every CDR3 protein sequence, its rows merge into one entry that carries the most common genes and DNA. The V and J calls reflect TCRdb's pipeline rather than the authors' work. Counted in this sample were about 340,000 distinct CDR3 sequences; approximately 13% of them appeared once. The ten largest make up around 7.8% of the sample.

Overall study results and their limits: Conclusions relied on cross-sectional statistical analysis, since the same donors could not be followed over many years. Compared with coincidental sharing between unrelated individuals, out-of-frame TCR alpha sequences shared between twins showed an excess of sequences with low generation probability. In beta out-of-frame sequences, excess twin sharing was weaker, because having fewer shared sequences lowered the signal-to-noise ratio. Recombination models systematically underestimated out-of-frame TCR alpha sharing in monozygotic twins but agreed with sharing between unrelated individuals. Zero-insertion analyses could be partly confounded by invariant T cells such as MAIT and iNKT, though diverse VJ usage argued against such confounding for most clonotypes. Abundant cord blood beta clonotypes had fewer insertions, young adult naive repertoires showed a similar but weaker trend, and memory repertoires showed no such trend.

These data also formed part of another study, on yellow fever vaccine responses in identical twins. As described in the second report: According to the authors, in identical twins the way T cells responded to vaccination appeared partly convergent and partly personalized. The study precisely tracked vaccine-responding T cell clones in identical twins.

The V and J segments used are TRBV6-1 and TRBJ1-1; the D segment cannot be called with confidence. The sequenced material came from CD8+ T cells sorted from blood. The receptor was derived from a woman under 30 in good health. The nucleotides are TGTGCCAGCAGAGACTGGGTCGACACTGAAGCTTTCTTT. Translated, it reads CASRDWVDTEAFF.